One and the same sample provided the 24 T cell receptor beta chains below, sequenced in a study of cytomegalovirus exposure and HLA in healthy donors. The repertoire was sequenced with immunoSEQ multiplex PCR; TCRdb's copy has only in-frame clones and lacks some. The sample records approximately 140,000 clones, around nine tenths being singletons. The sequencing input was PBMCs. All receptors come from a man aged 18 to 29 in good health and CMV-seropositive.

The chain employs TRBV6-5 and TRBJ2-7; possibly TRBD2 for D (6 bases). This CDR3 is 15 amino acids long. Germline CDR1 MNHEY, CDR2 SVGAGI. The V and J ends lost 2 bases and 4 bases respectively, with 15 bases between them. The CDR3 sequence: CASSYDNRDLYEQYF. The CDR3 coding sequence is TGTGCCAGCAGTTACGATAACCGGGACTTATACGAGCAGTACTTC.

This chain uses TRBV19 with TRBJ2-7; 7 nucleotides match TRBD2. From germline, CDR1 is LNHDA and CDR2 SQIVND (reference sequence). The trim removed 5 bases at V and 3 bases at J, leaving 7 bases unmatched. The CDR3 runs to 14 residues. CDR3 DNA sequence: TGTGCCAGTAGTTGGGGGAGGGACGACTACGAGCAGTACTTC. It encodes CASSWGRDDYEQYF.

This chain links TRBV11-3 with TRBJ1-4; D gene ambiguous. This CDR3 spans 15 amino acids. The germline gives CDR1 SGHNT, CDR2 YENEEA. Trimming stripped 1 base from V and 4 bases from J, with 10 bases between. The CDR3 reads CASSLASGSNEKLFF. The CDR3 nucleotides read TGTGCCAGCAGCTTAGCCTCCGGGAGTAATGAAAAACTGTTTTTT.

The chain is built from TRBV2 and TRBJ2-3, with D uncertain. The CDR3 covers 11 residues. CDR1 is SNHLY, CDR2 FYNNEI, per germline. V dropped 6 bases and J dropped 5 bases, with 6 bases sitting between them. The CDR3: CASSERDTQYF. The CDR3 nucleotides are TGTGCCAGCAGCGAGAGAGATACGCAGTATTTT.

The chain carries TRBV30 and TRBJ2-7; D possibly corresponds to TRBD2 (6 bases). In germline, CDR1 is GTSNPN, CDR2 SVGIG (reference sequence). Trimming shortened V by 2 bases and J by 3 bases, and 8 bases separated the two germline ends. The CDR3 is 12 amino acids. The chain's CDR3 is CAWSRDFYEQYF. The DNA of the CDR3 is TGTGCCTGGAGTCGGGACTTCTACGAGCAGTACTTC.

This chain links TRBV6-6 with TRBJ2-3, with D unclear. Germline loops: CDR1 MNHNY, CDR2 SVGAGI (reference sequence). Trimming removed 8 bases from V and 1 base from J, with 10 bases in between. The length of the CDR3 is 13 residues. The chain's CDR3 is CASHGLGTDTQYF. CDR3 nucleotide sequence: TGTGCCAGCCATGGGCTTGGCACAGATACGCAGTATTTT.

This clone appeared once. The genes are TRBV19 and TRBJ1-6; D ambiguous. The V gene's germline CDR1 is LNHDA and CDR2 SQIVND (reference sequence). CDR3 length: 16 amino acids. V shed 1 base and J shed 2 bases, with 9 bases lying between them. This CDR3 is CASSIAEGAYNSPLHF. The CDR3 DNA is TGTGCCAGTAGTATAGCGGAGGGTGCCTATAATTCACCCCTCCACTTT.

V usage is TRBV5-1 and J usage is TRBJ2-7; 9 bases align to TRBD2. Germline values: CDR1 SGHRS, CDR2 YFSETQ. The V segment lost 0 bases and the J segment 2 bases; nucleotides outside the gene matches: 3. The CDR3 has 15 amino acids. The CDR3 nucleotides read TGCGCCAGCAGCTTGGCGGCGGGAGGGCCCTACGAGCAGTACTTC. Its protein product is CASSLAAGGPYEQYF.

V usage is TRBV7-9 and J usage is TRBJ1-4; D gene ambiguous. There are 14 residues in the CDR3. The V end lost 2 bases, the J end lost 10 bases, and 14 bases lay between the germline ends. Germline V CDR1 and CDR2: SEHNR, FQNEAQ (reference sequence). The CDR3 reads CASSLNLIVGKLFF. As DNA, the CDR3 is TGTGCCAGCAGCTTAAATTTGATAGTTGGAAAACTGTTTTTT.

This rearrangement joins TRBV5-6 to TRBJ2-7, with TRBD2 identical over 11 bases. The V segment lost 2 bases and the J segment 4 bases; nucleotides outside the gene matches: 2. The CDR3 consists of 14 residues. Germline V gene data show CDR1 as SGHDT and CDR2 as YYEEEE. CDR3 sequence reads: CASSFTSGSYEQYF. DNA for the CDR3: TGTGCCAGCAGCTTCACTAGCGGGAGTTACGAGCAGTACTTC.

This sequence joins TRBV6-1 and TRBJ2-4; the D gene is possibly TRBD1 (5 bases). The CDR3 covers 15 residues. Trimming stripped 0 bases from V and 3 bases from J, with 9 bases between. Germline V lookup: CDR1 MNHNS, CDR2 SASEGT. The CDR3 protein is CASSEAGVGKNIQYF. The DNA of the CDR3 is TGTGCCAGCAGTGAAGCAGGGGTGGGCAAAAACATTCAGTACTTC.

The chain has TRBV5-1 and TRBJ1-6, with D possibly TRBD1 on 5 matching bases. The germline V gene encodes CDR1 SGHRS and CDR2 YFSETQ. The CDR3 extends over 15 amino acids. With 4 bases removed from V and 9 bases from J, the gap between germline ends came to 17 bases. The CDR3 loop is CASSPSQGYGSPLHF. The CDR3 DNA reads TGCGCCAGCAGCCCGTCCCAGGGTTATGGTTCACCCCTCCACTTT.

The chain joins TRBV10-1 to TRBJ1-3; D not resolved. V lost 0 bases, J lost 8 bases, and 8 bases lay in between. The CDR3 spans 13 residues. CDR1 and CDR2 from the germline V gene are WNHNN and SYGVQD (reference sequence). CDR3 nucleotide sequence: TGCGCCAGCAGTGAGTCGTCCGGGGACACCATATATTTT. Translation: CASSESSGDTIYF.

Details on this clone: One end of the junction varies from germline; a read error may be responsible. The chain joins TRBV20-1 to TRBJ1-1; D is unclear. The CDR3 consists of 11 residues. Germline V CDR1 and CDR2: DFQATT, SNEGSKA (reference sequence). CDR3 DNA sequence: TGCAGTGCTAGAGATAACAGTGAAGCTTTCTTT. Its translation is CSARDNSEAFF.

The rearrangement links TRBV6-5 to TRBJ2-7; 10 bases align to TRBD1. The germline gives CDR1 MNHEY, CDR2 SVGAGI. This CDR3 contains 14 residues. The ends lost 2 bases at V and 3 bases at J; junction bases unmatched: 1. CDR3 bases: TGTGCCAGCAGTTACGGGACAGGGGTCTACGAGCAGTACTTC. Its translation is CASSYGTGVYEQYF.

Worth noting for this clone: Germline is not matched at one junction end, which may reflect a read error. The CDR3 DNA is TGTGCTAGCAGCTTAGGTCGTGGGAGCAATGAGCAGTTCTTC. Translation: CASSLGRGSNEQFF. V is TRBV7-7 and J is TRBJ2-1; a possible D gene is TRBD2 (5 bases). This CDR3 comprises 14 residues. Germline V gives CDR1 SSHAT, CDR2 FNYEAQ (reference sequence).

The rearrangement uses TRBV13 and TRBJ1-2; 7 bases are shared with TRBD1. With V trimmed by 5 bases and J by 6 bases, 21 bases remained unmatched. The CDR3 has 18 amino acids. The germline V gene has CDR1 PRHDT and CDR2 FYEKMQ (reference sequence). CDR3 sequence: CASSQPRGRGFARDGYTF. The CDR3 DNA follows: TGTGCCAGCAGCCAACCCCGAGGCAGGGGGTTTGCGAGGGATGGCTACACCTTC.

The chain links TRBV6-1 to TRBJ1-2; a possible D gene is TRBD1 (6 bases). Trimming stripped 1 base from V and 5 bases from J, with 11 bases between. In germline, CDR1 is MNHNS, CDR2 SASEGT. This CDR3 spans 14 amino acids. The CDR3: CASSEEAGDYGYTF. The DNA for the CDR3 is TGTGCCAGCAGTGAAGAGGCAGGGGATTATGGCTACACCTTC.

This clone came up a few times. Written as DNA, the CDR3 is TGTGCCATCAGGACAGGGGTGGGTGGCTACACCTTC. This sequence encodes CAIRTGVGGYTF. The V call is TRBV10-3, the J call TRBJ1-2; 8 bases map to TRBD1. The CDR3 consists of 12 residues. Germline V lookup: CDR1 ENHRY, CDR2 SYGVKD. Germline trimming cut 6 bases from V and 7 bases from J; bases unmatched to any gene: 4.

J is TRBJ2-3 and V is TRBV5-1; 13 nucleotides align to TRBD2. J lost 6 bases, V lost 0 bases, and 4 bases had no gene match. The CDR3 runs 16 residues. The germline V gene encodes CDR1 SGHRS and CDR2 YFSETQ. The CDR3 here is CASSLGPGLAGDTQYF. The CDR3 DNA reads as TGCGCCAGCAGCTTGGGGCCGGGACTAGCGGGGGATACGCAGTATTTT.

Only a few counts were recorded for this clone. This sequence joins TRBV15 and TRBJ1-4; possible D gene TRBD1, 5 bases. The CDR3 sequence is 15 residues long. Trimming took 5 bases from V and 8 from J, leaving 18 bases between them. Germline V lookup: CDR1 LNHNV, CDR2 YYDKDF (reference sequence). CDR3 region: CATSPPRVGEEKLFF. The CDR3 region has the DNA TGTGCCACCAGCCCCCCCAGGGTCGGTGAGGAAAAACTGTTTTTT. Using reference TRBV15 and TRBJ1-4 for the parts outside the CDR3, the full variable domain is DAMVIQNPRYQVTQFGKPVTLSCSQTLNHNVMYWYQQKSSQAPKLLFHYYDKDFNNEADTPDNFQSRRPNTSFCFLDIRSPGLGDTAMYLCATSPPRVGEEKLFFGSGTQLSVL.

This chain joins TRBV4-2 and TRBJ2-1, with 10 bases fitting TRBD1. V dropped 4 bases and J dropped 5; count of bases not matched to a gene: 11. Germline assignment: CDR1 LGHNA and CDR2 YNFKEQ. This CDR3 is 17 amino acids long. CDR3 nucleotide sequence: TGTGCCAGCAGCCCCCAGGCCGGACAGGGGGGGCACAATGAGCAGTTCTTC. It translates to CASSPQAGQGGHNEQFF.

This clone came up once. This sequence joins TRBV28 and TRBJ2-7, with D possibly being TRBD1 (6 bases). The CDR3 is 14 amino acids. CDR1 is MDHEN and CDR2 is SYDVKM in the germline V gene. The V end was cut by 7 bases, the J end by 2 bases, with 15 bases between. In DNA form, the CDR3 reads TGTGCCAGCATCCCGCCAGGGGCCGCCTACGAGCAGTACTTC. Residues: CASIPPGAAYEQYF.

This rearrangement joins TRBV5-1 to TRBJ2-1, with TRBD2 as a possible D gene (5 bases). The CDR3 consists of 17 residues. The V gene lost 4 bases and the J gene lost 0 bases, with 17 bases spanning the gap. Germline CDR1 reads SGHRS; CDR2 reads YFSETQ. CDR3 residues: CASSPPWRVGSYNEQFF. CDR3 sequence (DNA): TGCGCCAGCAGCCCCCCCTGGCGGGTGGGCTCCTACAATGAGCAGTTCTTC.